This TCR beta chain was identified during a study of T cell changes during pregnancy in multiple sclerosis (dated by TCRdb to about 2019). Describing the broader study: The study examined how the T cell repertoire changed over the course of pregnancy in women with multiple sclerosis.

Trimming costs V 0 bases and J 3 bases, and their ends lie 9 bases apart. Based on the germline V gene (reference sequence), the CDR1 and CDR2 sequences are SEHNR and FQNEAQ. Taken from cysteine to phenylalanine, the CDR3 has 15 residues. The retained sequence is limited to the CDR3, 45 bases, with the frame set at the first base. As regards this clone: Which antigen it targets is not known. There are no base qualities to consult, and no much larger clone falls within one base.

The library was made by the immunoSEQ multiplex PCR assay. This is the immuneACCESS table as TCRdb keeps it, with only in-frame sequences that have V and J called. A part of the clones is gone; compared with another copy, unresolved V genes explain less than half, and the rest is unexplained. This sample is represented by some 70,000 clones; almost 95% of them were singletons. Approximately 3% of the sample goes to the ten largest clones. The source of this sequence is a female donor in good health, enrolled as a control in a pregnancy study. The chain links TRBV7-9 with TRBJ1-5; no confident D gene assignment can be made. The input for sequencing was CD8+ T cells from peripheral blood mononuclear cells, taken in the third trimester of pregnancy. The CDR3 loop reads CASSLAGGINQPQHF. Here is the DNA: TGTGCCAGCAGCTTAGCCGGAGGAATCAATCAGCCCCAGCATTTT.